This TCR beta chain emerged from a study of CD8+ T cells in alopecia areata (dated by TCRdb to between 2017 and 2018). Regarding the research as a whole: Treated patients were enrolled in an open-label pilot trial of oral tofacitinib, 5 to 10 mg twice daily, for moderate-to-severe alopecia areata. Patients stayed on tofacitinib for 6 to 18 months and then had 6 months of follow-up off drug so that delayed response and recurrence could be assessed. In treated patients, disease severity was measured using the SALT score, which gives the percentage of scalp surface area affected. High-throughput TCRbeta sequencing was used to examine T cell clonal expansion in alopecia areata in both the C3H/HeJ mouse model and human patients. In humans, TCRbeta sequencing was performed on scalp tissue and on sorted CD4+ and CD8+ peripheral blood T cells from healthy controls and from patients with patchy or totalis/universalis alopecia areata. Tofacitinib-treated patients had biopsies at baseline and at 4 and 24 weeks of treatment, with a later scalp biopsy in several patients. Clonality in the scalp was compared among normal scalp (n=4), patchy alopecia areata scalp (n=8), and alopecia totalis/universalis scalp (n=8). The RNA source kit depended on sample type: the PAXgene miRNA kit for fixed scalp, the miRNeasy kit for PBMCs, and the RNeasy kit for mouse skin. Amplification of TCRbeta CDR3 regions was done by immunoSEQ multiplex PCR using 35 Vbeta forward primers and 13 Jbeta reverse primers.

Remarks on this clone: Its antigen is not yet known. No base quality values were provided; no much bigger clone lies one nucleotide off.

Libraries were made using the immunoSEQ multiplex PCR assay. RNA was extracted from all samples and reverse transcribed into cDNA as template for TCR sequencing. SuperScript III was used for first-strand cDNA synthesis, primed with a 2:1 mix of oligo-dT and random hexamers. A synthetic immune receptor repertoire was used to assess amplification bias, and residual bias was removed computationally. Per the original workflow: Raw reads were preprocessed for error removal, and CDR3 was defined according to IMGT conventions as running from the conserved cysteine to phenylalanine. Clonality was computed as 1 minus the Shannon entropy, with the entropy normalized by log2 of the number of productive unique TCRs. Whether each scalp clone was CD4 or CD8 was inferred by checking scalp TCRbeta sequences against the CD4 and CD8 repertoires from sorted blood. As stored in TCRdb, this immuneACCESS dataset retains in-frame rearrangements with V and J assigned. A fraction of the clones does not appear; measured against another copy, unresolved V genes explain less than half of the discrepancy, and the remainder lacks a known reason. Clone size and the V and J calls come from that table; the DNA yielded D and trimming. The sample profile shows over 150,000 clones; 50% to 65% of them were found once. 14% of the sample is held by the ten biggest clonotypes.

According to the study, the label for this sample's time point signals: 20 to 30 weeks on oral tofacitinib. The label giving this sample's treatment or condition can be read as: oral pan-JAK inhibitor, 5-10 mg twice daily. Lesional scalp punch biopsies and peripheral blood were collected from alopecia areata patients. PBMCs were isolated by density centrifugation and stained for CD3, CD4 and CD8, and CD4+ and CD8+ T cells were sorted on a FACSAria. Trimmed from V: 9 bases; trimmed from J: 3 bases; junction bases lacking a gene match: 5. The CDR3 sequence holds 14 residues, the cysteine and phenylalanine included. Only CDR3 DNA remains: 42 bases, in frame from the first base. The germline V gene sets CDR1 to MGHDK and CDR2 to SYGVNS. Study-wide findings and limitations: Because the treated cohort was small and included a single nonresponder, larger studies are needed to assess links between baseline CD8+ expansion and response. Compared with normal scalp, lesional scalp, particularly in alopecia totalis/universalis, had higher clonality and more expanded CD8+ clones, which suggests antigenic drive. Shared TCR sequences between patients were less evident than in mice, which may be partly attributable to HLA diversity in the patient population. During tofacitinib treatment, many expanded lesional clones remained in scalp and blood, and this persistence may partly explain relapse after treatment is stopped. Unlike mouse skin, which is dominated by gammadelta T cells, normal human skin has resident alphabeta T cells that are also sequenced, and this complicates analysis of the scalp TCR repertoire. Tofacitinib significantly decreased scalp clonality and the number of expanded CD8+ clones among the top 100 scalp clones.

The chain employs TRBV25-1 and TRBJ2-3, with TRBD2 matching 11 junction bases. The starting material was CD4+ T cells sorted from blood, obtained at week 24, from a patient treated with tofacitinib. The sequence derives from a human donor with alopecia areata. The nucleotide sequence reads as follows: TGTGCCAGTCGTACTAGCGGGGGTACAGATACGCAGTATTTT. This yields the protein CASRTSGGTDTQYF. Extended through the reference TRBV25-1 and TRBJ2-3 proteins, this CDR3 yields the full variable domain: EADIYQTPRYLVIGTGKKITLECSQTMGHDKMYWYQQDPGMELHLIHYSYGVNSTEKGDLSSESTVSRIRTEHFPLTLESARPSHTSQYLCASRTSGGTDTQYFGPGTRLTVL.